This paragraph covers one TCR beta chain sequence. The sample is drawn from a study of blood T cell repertoires in COVID-19. Whole-study context: Samples taken during acute and convalescent COVID-19 were collected in the United States, Italy and Spain. T cells, B-cell-depleted T cells, or PBMCs supplied cDNA or gDNA.

Sequencing was performed with immunoSEQ multiplex PCR; in TCRdb, only in-frame clones are kept and a portion is missing. The sample includes under 25,000 clones, approximately 90% of them seen just once. Germline CDR1 reads LGHNA; CDR2 reads YSLEER. This CDR3 contains 16 residues. The V and J ends lost 1 base and 6 bases, in that order; junction bases with no gene match: 10. The sequencing input was peripheral blood. This sequence joins TRBV4-3 and TRBJ2-3, with TRBD1 matching 7 bases. The clonotype originates from a human donor with active COVID-19. The donor label of this sample is uncertain. The CDR3 loop is CASSQGWDSPPDTQYF. The CDR3 nucleotides are TGCGCCAGCAGCCAAGGGTGGGACAGCCCCCCCGATACGCAGTATTTT.